This entry lists 15 T cell receptor beta chains sequenced from one sample in a study of shared clonotypes between healthy human individuals. Sequenced by immunoSEQ multiplex PCR; TCRdb stores in-frame clones only, minus some. The table lists a few million clones, about 92% of them singletons. Sequenced material: naive CD4+ T cells sorted from blood. The subset here: CD45RA+ positively selected. Receptor source: a man aged 18-30 years in good health.

This chain uses TRBV28 with TRBJ2-5; 10 bases match TRBD2. The J call may not be correct, given that the DNA end is closer to TRBJ2-7. CDR1 is MDHEN and CDR2 is SYDVKM in the germline V gene. The CDR3 runs to 16 residues. CDR3 DNA: TGTGCCAGCAGTCGGAGAGCGGGAGGGCCCACCTACGAGCAGTACTTC. As protein: CASSRRAGGPTYEQYF.

The genes are TRBV5-4 and TRBJ1-2; 8 positions match TRBD1. V was clipped by 4 bases and J by 3 bases; unmatched bases: 8. The CDR3 is made up of 15 amino acids. Germline V gene data show CDR1 as SGHNT and CDR2 as YYREEE (reference sequence). The CDR3 region is CASSPFGRGHYGYTF. In DNA form, the CDR3 reads TGTGCCAGCAGCCCATTCGGCAGGGGGCACTATGGCTACACCTTC. Using reference TRBV5-4 and TRBJ1-2 for the parts outside the CDR3, the full variable domain is ETGVTQSPTHLIKTRGQQVTLRCSSQSGHNTVSWYQQALGQGPQFIFQYYREEENGRGNFPPRFSGLQFPNYSSELNVNALELDDSALYLCASSPFGRGHYGYTFGSGTRLTVV.

The chain is built from TRBV7-6 and TRBJ1-4; TRBD1 aligns across 8 bases. Losses at the gene ends were 4 bases for V and 7 bases for J; bases not matched to a gene: 5. The germline CDR1 and CDR2 sequences are SGHVS and FNYEAQ. CDR3 length: 14 amino acids. The CDR3 region has the DNA TGTGCCAGCAGCTCCCAGGGGGCTGGTGAAAAACTGTTTTTT. Translating it yields CASSSQGAGEKLFF.

V gene TRBV30 combines with J gene TRBJ1-1; a weak D match, TRBD1 (6 bases). The germline V and J ends were trimmed by 5 bases and 5 bases, with 18 bases remaining between them. This CDR3 spans 14 amino acids. The germline gives CDR1 GTSNPN, CDR2 SVGIG (reference sequence). CDR3 bases: TGTGCCTGGGAGAAGACCAGGGGACGGACTGAAGCTTTCTTT. Translation: CAWEKTRGRTEAFF.

The chain joins TRBV4-3 to TRBJ2-7; possible D gene TRBD1, 5 bases. From germline, CDR1 is LGHNA and CDR2 YSLEER. V gave up 4 bases and J gave up 0 bases, with 19 bases separating them. There are 17 residues in the CDR3. CDR3 sequence: CASSLFWQGPSSYEQYF. Here the CDR3 DNA reads TGCGCCAGCAGCCTCTTTTGGCAGGGTCCGAGCTCCTACGAGCAGTACTTC.

The rearrangement links TRBV19 to TRBJ1-1; possibly TRBD1 for D (6 bases). Germline V gives CDR1 LNHDA, CDR2 SQIVND (reference sequence). The germline V and J ends were trimmed by 6 bases and 5 bases, with 19 bases remaining between them. The CDR3 has 15 amino acids. CDR3 nucleotide sequence: TGTGCCAGTAGATCCCCGGGACAACCTTCAACTGAAGCTTTCTTT. Translating it yields CASRSPGQPSTEAFF.

This chain uses TRBV18 with TRBJ2-2; 9 bases fit TRBD2. V lost 3 bases to trimming and J lost 1 base; unmatched junction nucleotides: 6. From germline, CDR1 is KGHSH and CDR2 LQKENI. CDR3 length: 17 residues. The CDR3 DNA reads TGTGCCAGCTCACCCCGGCGGGAGGGCCGGAACACCGGGGAGCTGTTTTTT. Its translation is CASSPRREGRNTGELFF. The full variable domain, its missing parts supplied by reference TRBV18 and TRBJ2-2, is NAGVMQNPRHLVRRRGQEARLRCSPMKGHSHVYWYRQLPEEGLKFMVYLQKENIIDESGMPKERFSAEFPKEGPSILRIQQVVRGDSAAYFCASSPRREGRNTGELFFGEGSRLTVL.

V gene TRBV5-4 combines with J gene TRBJ1-1, with D possibly matching TRBD1 (5 bases). V lost 7 bases to trimming and J lost 1 base, with 11 bases between them. The CDR3 totals 13 residues. CDR1 and CDR2 (germline): SGHNT, YYREEE (reference sequence). For the CDR3, the DNA is TGTGCCAGCGGGGGTGTCGGGAACACTGAAGCTTTCTTT. Translation: CASGGVGNTEAFF.

V gene TRBV4-1 combines with J gene TRBJ2-2; possible D gene TRBD1, 6 bases. Trimming stripped 1 base from V and 8 bases from J, with 11 bases between. The V gene's germline CDR1 is MGHRA and CDR2 YSYEKL. The CDR3 contains 14 residues. The CDR3 coding sequence is TGCGCCAGCAGCCAAGTCTGGGGGCCAGGGGAGCTGTTTTTT. Amino acid sequence: CASSQVWGPGELFF.

V usage is TRBV30 and J usage is TRBJ1-1, with D unclear. V lost 1 base and J lost 7, with 13 bases in between. The CDR3 spans 13 residues. Germline assignment: CDR1 GTSNPN and CDR2 SVGIG (reference sequence). The CDR3 region is CAWSGPGRIEAFF. The DNA of the CDR3 is TGTGCCTGGAGTGGCCCCGGGAGGATTGAAGCTTTCTTT.

The chain carries TRBV28 and TRBJ1-1; weak D call: TRBD1 (5 bases). V was clipped by 5 bases and J by 1 base, with 17 bases between them. The CDR3 covers 16 residues. The germline CDR1 and CDR2 sequences are MDHEN and SYDVKM. The CDR3: CASSTPRAQGNTEAFF. The DNA of the CDR3 is TGTGCCAGCAGTACTCCAAGGGCTCAGGGGAACACTGAAGCTTTCTTT.

The CDR3 nucleotides read TGCGCCAGCAGCCTACCAGGCACCGGGACAGGAGAATCACCCCTCCACTTT. It translates to CASSLPGTGTGESPLHF. The chain employs TRBV5-1 and TRBJ1-6; TRBD1 matches 8 bases. The trim removed 4 bases at V and 10 bases at J, leaving 16 bases unmatched. The CDR3 covers 17 residues. Germline values: CDR1 SGHRS, CDR2 YFSETQ.

The rearrangement joins TRBV7-2 to TRBJ2-5; D gene unclear. There are 14 residues in the CDR3. V shed 2 bases and J shed 1 base, with 8 bases lying between them. Germline V gene data show CDR1 as SGHTA and CDR2 as FQGNSA. The CDR3 DNA reads TGTGCCAGCAGCTTATCAGTCTTCCAAGAGACCCAGTACTTC. This encodes CASSLSVFQETQYF.

For this clone: Other DNA sequences within the sample encode an identical CDR3. The CDR3 region is CASSSTGANTGELFF. The CDR3 nucleotides read TGCGCCAGCAGCTCCACAGGGGCGAACACCGGGGAGCTGTTTTTT. The chain combines TRBV5-1 with TRBJ2-2, with 7 bases lining up with TRBD1. Trimming removed 3 bases from V and 0 bases from J; junction bases left unmatched: 2. CDR3 size: 15 residues. CDR1 is SGHRS and CDR2 is YFSETQ in the germline V gene.

The chain couples TRBV7-2 to TRBJ2-3; 8 bases match TRBD2. Germline V gene lookup returns CDR1 SGHTA and CDR2 FQGNSA. This CDR3 contains 16 residues. V lost 1 base, J lost 3 bases, and 6 bases stayed unmatched. In DNA, the CDR3 is TGTGCCAGCAGCTTAGGTATAAGCGGGAGAACAGATACGCAGTATTTT. This sequence encodes CASSLGISGRTDTQYF.